The T cell receptor (beta chain) under discussion was sequenced for a study of cytomegalovirus exposure and HLA in healthy donors. The PCR employed 60 Vbeta primers together with 13 Jbeta primers. The repertoire was sequenced with immunoSEQ multiplex PCR; TCRdb's copy has only in-frame clones and lacks some. The sample carries 200,000 or so clones, roughly four fifths recorded once. Germline CDR1 MNHEY, CDR2 SVGAGI. The V gene end was trimmed by 6 bases and the J gene end by 8 bases; junction bases not matched to a gene: 1. The CDR3 runs to 12 residues. There are a few counts of this clone. This TCR was recovered from a woman aged 18-29 years in good health and CMV-seronegative. The chain combines TRBV6-5 with TRBJ1-4; 9 bases line up with TRBD1. What was sequenced was PBMCs. For the CDR3, the DNA is TGTGCCAGCAGGGGACAGGGAGAAAAACTGTTTTTT. It yields the protein CASRGQGEKLFF.